This TCR beta chain derives from a study of cytomegalovirus exposure and HLA in healthy donors. V gave up 2 bases and J gave up 4 bases, with 10 bases separating them. The length of the CDR3 is 14 residues. Germline assignment: CDR1 SGHKS and CDR2 YYEKEE (reference sequence). A multiplex PCR was run with 60 Vbeta primers and 13 Jbeta primers. TCRdb's table, derived via immunoSEQ multiplex PCR, lists solely in-frame clones and lacks some. Among 95,000 to 100,000 clones listed, roughly a tenth were seen once. This chain joins TRBV5-5 and TRBJ1-5; D is ambiguous. Material for sequencing was PBMCs. The sequence was collected from a man aged 45-60 years in good health and CMV-seropositive. As DNA, the CDR3 is TGTGCCAGCAGCTTTACTAATGGGAATCAGCCCCAGCATTTT. This sequence encodes CASSFTNGNQPQHF.